This T cell receptor (beta chain) comes out of a study of T-cell reconstitution after alpha-beta-depleted transplantation in children. This sample's TCRbeta library carried unique molecular identifier barcodes. TCRdb used MiXCR to reprocess the PCR reads, holding one entry per CDR3 protein. In the table there are around 370,000 distinct CDR3 sequences, under 13% of which are singletons. Trimming took 9 bases from V and 1 from J, leaving 10 bases between them. The CDR3 contains 13 residues. The germline CDR1 and CDR2 sequences are MNHEY and SMNVEV (reference sequence). This clonotype was observed a single time.

V and J are TRBV27 and TRBJ1-5; D is unresolved. The source is a human donor who donated a stem cell graft to a child with acute lymphoblastic leukemia. Sample: PBMCs from the stem cell graft donor, taken from the stem cell graft. CDR3 in amino acids: CARTLGSNQPQHF. For the CDR3, the DNA is TGTGCCAGGACCTTGGGGAGCAATCAGCCCCAGCATTTT.